A single sample is the source of the 20 T cell receptor beta chains below, sequenced in a study of vaccination and CD4 T cells after COVID-19. Cultured CD4+ T cell DNA was sequenced using the Oncomine TCR Beta short-read assay. TCRdb re-called the PCR reads with MiXCR, one entry per CDR3 protein. The data hold about 10,000 distinct CDR3 sequences, with over 25% observed a single time. For these TCRs, the target antigens are not known. Described treatment: roughly 11-day PBMC culture with coronavirus spike peptide pools or control peptides (ViraFEST assay). The starting material was CD4+ T cells from blood, cultured in vitro, obtained after SARS-CoV-2 vaccination. These receptors all stem from a human donor who had recovered from COVID-19.

This clonotype was picked up a small number of times. The chain recombines TRBV7-9 with TRBJ2-1; TRBD2 aligns across 11 bases. V dropped 0 bases and J dropped 4; count of bases not matched to a gene: 5. This CDR3 is built from 17 residues. Germline loops: CDR1 SEHNR, CDR2 FQNEAQ (reference sequence). The DNA of the CDR3 is TGTGCCAGCAGCTTAGCCCCGGGACTAGCGGTTTACAATGAGCAGTTCTTC. The encoded protein is CASSLAPGLAVYNEQFF.

V is TRBV6-1 and J is TRBJ1-4, with 7 bases identical to TRBD1. The CDR3 is 16 residues long. Germline assignment: CDR1 MNHNS and CDR2 SASEGT. V dropped 1 base and J dropped 4; count of bases not matched to a gene: 6. CDR3: CASSEESGTVNEKLFF. As DNA, the CDR3 is TGTGCCAGCAGTGAAGAGTCCGGGACAGTTAATGAAAAACTGTTTTTT.

The V and J genes are TRBV5-1 and TRBJ1-1; possibly TRBD1 for D (5 bases). V shed 4 bases and J shed 3 bases, with 13 bases lying between them. This CDR3 has 14 amino acids. The germline CDR1 and CDR2 sequences are SGHRS and YFSETQ. In nucleotides, the CDR3 is TGCGCCAGCAGCATAGGGCGGGGGGACACTGAAGCTTTCTTT. It specifies CASSIGRGDTEAFF.

A single count supports this clonotype. The chain combines TRBV7-2 with TRBJ1-4, with D unresolved. The CDR3 totals 13 residues. Per the germline V gene, CDR1 is SGHTA and CDR2 is FQGNSA. Trimming pared 5 bases from V and 6 bases from J, leaving 10 bases between. The CDR3: CASSPDAYEKLFF. CDR3 bases: TGTGCCAGCAGCCCCGACGCGTATGAAAAACTGTTTTTT.

This clonotype turned up a few times. The rearrangement uses TRBV15 and TRBJ2-4, with D perhaps assigned TRBD1 or TRBD2 (5 bases each). V was pared by 0 bases and J by 6 bases, with 15 bases between. The CDR3 has 16 amino acids. In germline, CDR1 is LNHNV, CDR2 YYDKDF (reference sequence). In DNA form, the CDR3 reads TGTGCCACCAGCAGAGATAATATCGGGACGGGAAACATTCAGTACTTC. Translating gives CATSRDNIGTGNIQYF.

The CDR3 is CASSYGTGGLNTEAFF. The CDR3 nucleotides are TGTGCCAGCAGCTATGGGACAGGGGGATTGAACACTGAAGCTTTCTTT. This sequence joins TRBV7-8 and TRBJ1-1, with TRBD1 matching 11 bases. The CDR3 covers 16 residues. The V gene's germline CDR1 is SGHVS and CDR2 FQNEAQ. Trimming took 4 bases from V and 0 from J; bases not matched to a gene: 4.

This chain links TRBV20-1 with TRBJ2-1, with a weak D call TRBD2 (6 bases). The CDR3 loop spans 13 amino acids. CDR1 is DFQATT, CDR2 SNEGSKA, per germline (reference sequence). V was pared by 6 bases and J by 10 bases, with 19 bases between. DNA for the CDR3: TGCAGTGCCAGACGGGCGGGATTATACGAGCAGTTCTTC. Translated, it gives CSARRAGLYEQFF.

This clonotype came up a few times. CDR3 region: CASSEQGGRGYTF. CDR3 nucleotides: TGTGCCAGCAGTGAACAGGGAGGTCGGGGCTACACCTTC. This chain connects TRBV6-1 to TRBJ1-2, with a weak D call TRBD1 (5 bases). Trimming took 2 bases from V and 8 from J, leaving 12 bases between them. The CDR3 is 13 residues long. The germline gives CDR1 MNHNS, CDR2 SASEGT.

This clonotype came up a few times. The chain employs TRBV10-3 and TRBJ2-3; D uncertain. CDR1 and CDR2 (germline): ENHRY, SYGVKD. This CDR3 contains 14 residues. V was pared by 10 bases and J by 4 bases, with 18 bases between. Here the CDR3 reads CATLGPVSPDTQYF. The DNA of the CDR3 is TGTGCCACCCTCGGGCCAGTCTCCCCAGATACGCAGTATTTT.

The chain uses TRBV25-1 and TRBJ2-1, with a weak D call TRBD1 (5 bases). The germline gives CDR1 MGHDK, CDR2 SYGVNS. The ends were cut back, 2 bases at V and 13 bases at J, with 15 bases in the middle. This CDR3 is built from 13 residues. As DNA, the CDR3 is TGTGCCAGCAGTGAACAGGGTCCCGGTGGCCAGTTCTTC. As protein: CASSEQGPGGQFF.

This chain joins TRBV10-3 and TRBJ1-3, with D unclear. Trimming took off 0 bases at V and 0 bases at J, with 9 bases between the two ends. The length of the CDR3 is 16 residues. CDR1 is ENHRY, CDR2 SYGVKD, per germline. In nucleotides, the CDR3 is TGTGCCATCAGTGAGTCGGGCTATCTCTCTGGAAACACCATATATTTT. Translating gives CAISESGYLSGNTIYF.

J is TRBJ2-2 and V is TRBV25-1, with D possibly being TRBD1 (5 bases). CDR3 size: 19 residues. CDR1 is MGHDK and CDR2 is SYGVNS in the germline V gene. The V end was cut by 2 bases, the J end by 5 bases, with 24 bases between. CDR3 coding DNA: TGTGCCAGCAGTGAAGTCCCAGGGCAGGGCAATAAGGGAACCGGGGAGCTGTTTTTT. Translated: CASSEVPGQGNKGTGELFF.

The chain combines TRBV7-2 with TRBJ2-3, with D possibly TRBD2 on 6 matching bases. This CDR3 spans 13 amino acids. In germline, CDR1 is SGHTA, CDR2 FQGNSA. V lost 1 base and J 5 bases, leaving 7 bases between the germline ends. The CDR3 region has the DNA TGTGCCAGCAGCTTAGGGCGGGGAGATACGCAGTATTTT. Its protein is CASSLGRGDTQYF. Looking up the rest from reference TRBV7-2 and TRBJ2-3 gives the full variable domain: GAGVSQSPSNKVTEKGKDVELRCDPISGHTALYWYRQSLGQGLEFLIYFQGNSAPDKSGLPSDRFSAERTGGSVSTLTIQRTQQEDSAVYLCASSLGRGDTQYFGPGTRLTVL.

CDR3 DNA: TGCAGTGCTGGGAAGGGCCCGGGGGGGGCGGGAGGGTATGGCTACACCTTC. It specifies CSAGKGPGGAGGYGYTF. The genes are TRBV20-1 and TRBJ1-2; D is possibly TRBD1 (6 bases). This CDR3 is built from 17 residues. With 5 bases removed from V and 5 bases from J, the gap between germline ends came to 27 bases. In germline, CDR1 is DFQATT, CDR2 SNEGSKA (reference sequence).

In DNA, the CDR3 is TGTGCCAGCTCAGCCGACAGGGGGTTCTTGTTTGGCTATGGCTACACCTTC. Translation: CASSADRGFLFGYGYTF. This chain links TRBV18 with TRBJ1-2; 9 nucleotides line up with TRBD1. This CDR3 is 17 amino acids long. V lost 5 bases to trimming and J lost 4 bases; unmatched junction nucleotides: 14. In germline, CDR1 is KGHSH, CDR2 LQKENI.

This chain joins TRBV7-2 and TRBJ2-3, with 8 nucleotides matching TRBD2. After removal of 2 bases from V and 0 bases from J, the junction contained 10 bases not matched to a gene. This CDR3 contains 18 residues. From germline, CDR1 is SGHTA and CDR2 FQGNSA. The CDR3 here is CASSLKMVAGSSTDTQYF. The DNA for the CDR3 is TGTGCCAGCAGCTTAAAAATGGTAGCGGGGTCTAGCACAGATACGCAGTATTTT.

This clonotype has more than one count but fewer than ten. The chain is built from TRBV11-3 and TRBJ2-3; D gene uncertain. V shed 5 bases and J shed 3 bases, with 12 bases lying between them. The CDR3 is made up of 14 amino acids. Germline V gene sequence: CDR1 SGHNT, CDR2 YENEEA. The CDR3 DNA is TGTGCCAGCAGCCAAACGCCGACTACAGATACGCAGTATTTT. Translating gives CASSQTPTTDTQYF.

Only a few counts were recorded for this clonotype. The V gene is TRBV18, the J gene TRBJ1-2; 9 nucleotides match TRBD1. Germline-derived CDR1 and CDR2 are KGHSH and LQKENI. V lost 5 bases, J lost 4 bases, and 2 bases stayed unmatched. The CDR3 consists of 13 residues. CDR3 amino acids: CASSGTGFYGYTF. For the CDR3, the DNA is TGTGCCAGCTCAGGGACAGGGTTCTATGGCTACACCTTC.

Notes on this clonotype: Being one base from a much bigger clone, this may be a read error. V usage is TRBV15 and J usage is TRBJ1-2, with a possible D match to TRBD1 (5 bases). The CDR3 has 15 amino acids. Trimming shortened V by 3 bases and J by 7 bases, and 18 bases separated the two germline ends. Germline V gene data show CDR1 as LNHNV and CDR2 as YYDKDF (reference sequence). The DNA of the CDR3 is TGTGCCACCAGCAGTCGGGGACTTCTGAGTTTTGGCTACACCTTC. This codes for CATSSRGLLSFGYTF.

CDR3 amino acids: CASSSLASGNTIYF. CDR3 nucleotides: TGTGCCAGCAGTTCGTTGGCCTCTGGAAACACCATATATTTT. The chain joins TRBV6-5 to TRBJ1-3; D is unresolved. V dropped 4 bases and J dropped 0 bases, with 7 bases sitting between them. The CDR3 extends over 14 amino acids. The germline gives CDR1 MNHEY, CDR2 SVGAGI.